This T cell receptor (beta chain) was recovered during a study of cytomegalovirus exposure and HLA in healthy donors. Study details: Roughly 85 million unique TCRs from HLA-typed donors made up an early data release.

Remarks on this clone: Its antigen remains unidentified.

Germline CDR1 reads MNHEY; CDR2 reads SMNVEV (reference sequence). V was clipped by 3 bases and J by 1 base, with 10 bases between them. The CDR3 contains 14 residues. Primers included in the PCR were 60 Vbeta and 13 Jbeta primers. TCRdb keeps only in-frame clones here, not all; method: immunoSEQ multiplex PCR. The profile covers about 140,000 clones, with about 82% appearing a single time and 1.8% taken by the ten largest. Whole-study findings and limits: Reports described diagnosis of cytomegalovirus status by the classifier as highly specific and sensitive. Cytomegalovirus association was listed for about 160 TCR beta chains. The sole available immune exposure information was CMV serostatus.

The origin of this receptor is a female donor in good health and CMV-seropositive. The sequencing input was PBMCs. The J gene is TRBJ2-7, the V gene TRBV27; maybe TRBD1 (6 bases). CDR3 sequence: CASSLWQGSYEQYF. DNA of the CDR3: TGTGCCAGCAGTTTGTGGCAGGGGTCCTACGAGCAGTACTTC.